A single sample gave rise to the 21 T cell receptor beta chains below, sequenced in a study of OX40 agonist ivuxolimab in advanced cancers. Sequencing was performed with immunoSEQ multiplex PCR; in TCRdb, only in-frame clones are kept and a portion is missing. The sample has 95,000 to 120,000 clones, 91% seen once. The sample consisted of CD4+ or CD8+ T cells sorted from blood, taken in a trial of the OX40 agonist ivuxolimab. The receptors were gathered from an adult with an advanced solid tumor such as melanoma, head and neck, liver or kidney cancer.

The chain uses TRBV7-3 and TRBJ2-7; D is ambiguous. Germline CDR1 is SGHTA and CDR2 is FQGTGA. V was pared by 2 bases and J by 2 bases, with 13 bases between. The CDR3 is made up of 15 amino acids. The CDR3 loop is CASSLYGSGTYEQYF. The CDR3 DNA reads TGTGCCAGCAGCTTATATGGGTCGGGTACCTACGAGCAGTACTTC.

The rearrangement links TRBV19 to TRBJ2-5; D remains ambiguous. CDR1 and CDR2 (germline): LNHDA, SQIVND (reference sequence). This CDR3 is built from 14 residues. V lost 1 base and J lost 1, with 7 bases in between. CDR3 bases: TGTGCCAGTAGTATAGGATCCGGCCAAGAGACCCAGTACTTC. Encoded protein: CASSIGSGQETQYF.

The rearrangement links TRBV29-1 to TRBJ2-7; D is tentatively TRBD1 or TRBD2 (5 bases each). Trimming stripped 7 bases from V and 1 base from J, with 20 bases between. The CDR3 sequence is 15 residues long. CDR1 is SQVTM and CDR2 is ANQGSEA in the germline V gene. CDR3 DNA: TGCAGCGGTGTCGCCGGGGCAGGGTCATCCTACGAGCAGTACTTC. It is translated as CSGVAGAGSSYEQYF.

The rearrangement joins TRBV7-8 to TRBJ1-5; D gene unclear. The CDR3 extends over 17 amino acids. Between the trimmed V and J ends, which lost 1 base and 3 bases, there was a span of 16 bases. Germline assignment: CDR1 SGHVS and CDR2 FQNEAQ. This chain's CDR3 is CASSLVQGDTANQPQHF. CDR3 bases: TGTGCCAGCAGCTTAGTTCAAGGCGACACCGCCAATCAGCCCCAGCATTTT.

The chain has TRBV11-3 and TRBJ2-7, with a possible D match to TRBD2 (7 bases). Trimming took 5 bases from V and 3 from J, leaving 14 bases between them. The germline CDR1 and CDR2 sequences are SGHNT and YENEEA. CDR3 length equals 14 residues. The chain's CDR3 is CASSPGGGDYEQYF. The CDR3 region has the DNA TGTGCCAGCAGCCCCGGAGGGGGGGACTACGAGCAGTACTTC.

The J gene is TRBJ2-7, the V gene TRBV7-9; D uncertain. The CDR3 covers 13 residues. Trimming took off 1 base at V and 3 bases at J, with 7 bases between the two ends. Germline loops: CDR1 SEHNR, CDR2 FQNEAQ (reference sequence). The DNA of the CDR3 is TGTGCCAGCAGCTTAGTCGGCTTCTACGAGCAGTACTTC. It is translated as CASSLVGFYEQYF.

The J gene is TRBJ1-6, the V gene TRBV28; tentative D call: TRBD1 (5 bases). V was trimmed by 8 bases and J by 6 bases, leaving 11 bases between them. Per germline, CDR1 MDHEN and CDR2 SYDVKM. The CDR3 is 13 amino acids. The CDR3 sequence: CASGTGFNSPLHF. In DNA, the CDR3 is TGTGCCAGCGGTACAGGATTTAATTCACCCCTCCACTTT.

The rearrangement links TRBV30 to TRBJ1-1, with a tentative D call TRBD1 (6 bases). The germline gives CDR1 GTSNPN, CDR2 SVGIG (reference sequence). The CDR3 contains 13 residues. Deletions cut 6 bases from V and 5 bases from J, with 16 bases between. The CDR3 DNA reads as TGTGCCTGCCAACTGGGGACATGGACTGAAGCTTTCTTT. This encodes CACQLGTWTEAFF.

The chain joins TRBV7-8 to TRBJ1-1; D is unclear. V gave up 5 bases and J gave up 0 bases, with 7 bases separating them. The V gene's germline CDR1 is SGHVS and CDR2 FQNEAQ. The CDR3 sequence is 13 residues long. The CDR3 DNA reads TGTGCCAGCAGCCCTCGGCTGAACACTGAAGCTTTCTTT. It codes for CASSPRLNTEAFF.

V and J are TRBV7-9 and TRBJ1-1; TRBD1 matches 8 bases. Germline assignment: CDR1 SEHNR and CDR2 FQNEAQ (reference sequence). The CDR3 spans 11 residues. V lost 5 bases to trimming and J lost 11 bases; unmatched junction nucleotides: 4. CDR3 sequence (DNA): TGTGCCAGCAGCCGCAGACAGGGGGCTTTCTTT. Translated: CASSRRQGAFF.

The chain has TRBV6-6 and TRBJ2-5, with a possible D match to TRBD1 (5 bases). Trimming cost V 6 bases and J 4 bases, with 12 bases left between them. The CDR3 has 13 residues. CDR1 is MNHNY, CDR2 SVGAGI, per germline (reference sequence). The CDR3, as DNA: TGTGCCAGCAGGGAGCAGGGCGCAGAGACCCAGTACTTC. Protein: CASREQGAETQYF.

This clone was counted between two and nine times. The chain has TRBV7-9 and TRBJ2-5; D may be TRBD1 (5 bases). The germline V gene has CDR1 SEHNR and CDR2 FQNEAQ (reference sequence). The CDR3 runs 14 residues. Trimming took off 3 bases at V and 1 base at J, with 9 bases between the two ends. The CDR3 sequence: CASSLGQGQETQYF. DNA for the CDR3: TGTGCCAGCAGCTTGGGGCAGGGCCAAGAGACCCAGTACTTC.

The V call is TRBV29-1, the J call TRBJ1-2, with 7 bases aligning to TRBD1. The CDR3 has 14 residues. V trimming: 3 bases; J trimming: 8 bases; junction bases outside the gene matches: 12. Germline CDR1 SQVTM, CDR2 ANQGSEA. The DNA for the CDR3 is TGCAGCGTTGAGCGGACAGGAACAACGGCGGGCTACACCTTC. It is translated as CSVERTGTTAGYTF. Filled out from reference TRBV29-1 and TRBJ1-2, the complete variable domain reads SAVISQKPSRDICQRGTSLTIQCQVDSQVTMMFWYRQQPGQSLTLIATANQGSEATYESGFVIDKFPISRPNLTFSTLTVSNMSPEDSSIYLCSVERTGTTAGYTFGSGTRLTVV.

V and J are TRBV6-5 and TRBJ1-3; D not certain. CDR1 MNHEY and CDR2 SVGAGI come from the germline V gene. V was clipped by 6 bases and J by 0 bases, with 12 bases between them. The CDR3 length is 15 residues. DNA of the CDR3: TGTGCCAGCAGACAAGACCGTAGCTCTGGAAACACCATATATTTT. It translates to CASRQDRSSGNTIYF.

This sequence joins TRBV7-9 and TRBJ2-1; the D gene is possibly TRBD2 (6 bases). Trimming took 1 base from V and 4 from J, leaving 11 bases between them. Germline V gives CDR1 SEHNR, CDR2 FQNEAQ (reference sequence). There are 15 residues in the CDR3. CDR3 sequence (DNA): TGTGCCAGCAGCTTAGGGGTAGCGGCTTACAATGAGCAGTTCTTC. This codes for CASSLGVAAYNEQFF.

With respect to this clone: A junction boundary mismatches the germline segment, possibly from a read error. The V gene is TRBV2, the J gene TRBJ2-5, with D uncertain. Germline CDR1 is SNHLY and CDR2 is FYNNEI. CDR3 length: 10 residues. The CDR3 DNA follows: TGTGCCAGCAGTTTAGAGGCCCAGTACTTC. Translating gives CASSLEAQYF.

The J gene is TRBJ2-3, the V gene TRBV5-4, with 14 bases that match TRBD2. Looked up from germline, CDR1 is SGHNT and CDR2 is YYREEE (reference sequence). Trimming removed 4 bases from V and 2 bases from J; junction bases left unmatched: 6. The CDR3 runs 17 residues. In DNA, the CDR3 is TGTGCCAGCAGCCGGGGACTAGCGGGGGACCTCACAGATACGCAGTATTTT. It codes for CASSRGLAGDLTDTQYF.

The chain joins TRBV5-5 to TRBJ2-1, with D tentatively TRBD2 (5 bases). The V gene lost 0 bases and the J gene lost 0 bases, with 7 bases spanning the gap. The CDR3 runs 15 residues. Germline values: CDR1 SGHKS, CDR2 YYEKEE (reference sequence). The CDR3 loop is CASSLAGVSYNEQFF. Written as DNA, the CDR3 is TGTGCCAGCAGCTTGGCCGGGGTCTCCTACAATGAGCAGTTCTTC.

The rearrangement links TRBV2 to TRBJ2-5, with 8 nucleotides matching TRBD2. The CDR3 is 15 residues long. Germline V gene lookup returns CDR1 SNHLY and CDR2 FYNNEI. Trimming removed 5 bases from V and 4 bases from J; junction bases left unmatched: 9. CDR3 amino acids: CASSPGTRDGETQYF. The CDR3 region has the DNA TGTGCCAGCAGTCCCGGGACTAGGGATGGAGAGACCCAGTACTTC. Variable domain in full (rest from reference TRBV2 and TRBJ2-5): EPEVTQTPSHQVTQMGQEVILRCVPISNHLYFYWYRQILGQKVEFLVSFYNNEISEKSEIFDDQFSVERPDGSNFTLKIRSTKLEDSAMYFCASSPGTRDGETQYFGPGTRLLVL.

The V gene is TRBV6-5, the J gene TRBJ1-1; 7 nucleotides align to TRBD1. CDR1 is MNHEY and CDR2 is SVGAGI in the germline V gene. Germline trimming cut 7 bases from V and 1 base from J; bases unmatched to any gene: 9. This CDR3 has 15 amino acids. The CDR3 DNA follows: TGTGCCAGCACCGCACCCAGGGGGAGGAACACTGAAGCTTTCTTT. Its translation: CASTAPRGRNTEAFF.

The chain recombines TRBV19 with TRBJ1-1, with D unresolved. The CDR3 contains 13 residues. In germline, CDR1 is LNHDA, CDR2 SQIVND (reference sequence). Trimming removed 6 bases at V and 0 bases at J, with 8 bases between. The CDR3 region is CASRQTMNTEAFF. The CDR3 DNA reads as TGTGCCAGTAGGCAGACAATGAACACTGAAGCTTTCTTT.